These 15 T cell receptor beta chains were all obtained from the same sample, sequenced in a study of T cell responses to AZD1222 COVID-19 vaccine. The method was immunoSEQ multiplex PCR; TCRdb's version includes in-frame clones alone and lacks a portion of them. The table has about 150,000 clones, more than 85% seen once; the top ten hold 1.5%. The specimen comprised peripheral blood, sampled 28 days after the second AZD1222 dose. The receptors stem from an adult who received the AZD1222 COVID-19 vaccine.

The chain carries TRBV14 and TRBJ2-1; D unresolved. The CDR3 length is 15 residues. Germline CDR1 and CDR2: SGHDN and FVKESK. The V end lost 0 bases, the J end lost 11 bases, and 17 bases lay between the germline ends. Here the CDR3 DNA reads TGTGCCAGCAGCCAAGACCAACGACCGAATGGGAAGCAGTTCTTC. This gives the protein CASSQDQRPNGKQFF.

There are a few counts of this clone. The V gene is TRBV30, the J gene TRBJ2-7; 8 bases agree with TRBD2. CDR3 length: 17 amino acids. CDR1 is GTSNPN and CDR2 is SVGIG in the germline V gene (reference sequence). With V trimmed by 2 bases and J by 0 bases, 12 bases remained unmatched. The CDR3 loop is CAWSKNRLALNSYEQYF. The CDR3 DNA is TGTGCCTGGAGTAAAAATCGACTAGCGCTAAACTCCTACGAGCAGTACTTC.

The gene calls are TRBV30 and TRBJ1-5, with 10 bases that match TRBD1. V shed 0 bases and J 5 bases; nucleotides not matched to a gene: 1. Germline CDR1 GTSNPN, CDR2 SVGIG (reference sequence). This CDR3 spans 14 amino acids. DNA of the CDR3: TGTGCCTGGAGTGTGGACAGGGGGGATCAGCCCCAGCATTTT. Its protein is CAWSVDRGDQPQHF. Complete variable domain (other parts from reference TRBV30 and TRBJ1-5): SQTIHQWPATLVQPVGSPLSLECTVEGTSNPNLYWYRQAAGRGLQLLFYSVGIGQISSEVPQNLSASRPQDRQFILSSKKLLLSDSGFYLCAWSVDRGDQPQHFGDGTRLSIL.

The chain combines TRBV29-1 with TRBJ2-1; a possible D gene is TRBD2 (5 bases). The germline V gene encodes CDR1 SQVTM and CDR2 ANQGSEA. V lost 7 bases and J lost 3, with 19 bases in between. The CDR3 extends over 15 amino acids. The CDR3 here is CSASTGLEVYNEQFF. The CDR3 DNA sequence: TGCAGCGCATCTACGGGATTGGAGGTCTACAATGAGCAGTTCTTC.

The chain combines TRBV11-1 with TRBJ1-3; D not resolved. The germline gives CDR1 SGHAT, CDR2 FQDESV (reference sequence). V gave up 5 bases and J gave up 0 bases, with 8 bases separating them. The CDR3 consists of 14 residues. The CDR3 sequence is CASSNGGSGNTIYF. CDR3 coding DNA: TGTGCCAGCAGCAACGGCGGCTCTGGAAACACCATATATTTT.

This chain links TRBV30 with TRBJ1-5; a possible D gene is TRBD1 (6 bases). V lost 3 bases, J lost 1 base, and 7 bases lay in between. CDR3 length equals 13 residues. The V gene's germline CDR1 is GTSNPN and CDR2 SVGIG (reference sequence). CDR3: CAWRDRSNQPQHF. CDR3 bases: TGTGCCTGGAGAGACAGGAGCAATCAGCCCCAGCATTTT. Looking up the rest from reference TRBV30 and TRBJ1-5 gives the full variable domain: SQTIHQWPATLVQPVGSPLSLECTVEGTSNPNLYWYRQAAGRGLQLLFYSVGIGQISSEVPQNLSASRPQDRQFILSSKKLLLSDSGFYLCAWRDRSNQPQHFGDGTRLSIL.

The gene calls are TRBV4-1 and TRBJ1-1; the D is unclear. The germline V gene has CDR1 MGHRA and CDR2 YSYEKL. The germline V and J ends were trimmed by 6 bases and 11 bases, with 19 bases remaining between them. The CDR3 is 13 residues long. The CDR3 sequence: CASRAGLTSEAFF. The CDR3 nucleotides are TGCGCCAGCAGAGCCGGGCTCACCTCGGAGGCTTTCTTT.

In its sample, this clone was seen a few times. The rearrangement uses TRBV30 and TRBJ1-5; D is perhaps TRBD1 (5 bases). Between the trimmed V and J ends, which lost 1 base and 3 bases, there was a span of 7 bases. CDR3 length equals 13 residues. The V gene's germline CDR1 is GTSNPN and CDR2 SVGIG (reference sequence). CDR3 region: CAWSGQTNQPQHF. CDR3 coding DNA: TGTGCCTGGAGTGGACAGACCAATCAGCCCCAGCATTTT.

The chain links TRBV7-6 to TRBJ1-4, with 7 bases that match TRBD1. Germline CDR1 reads SGHVS; CDR2 reads FNYEAQ. This CDR3 is built from 16 residues. J lost 1 base, V lost 1 base, and 3 bases had no gene match. The CDR3, as DNA: TGTGCCAGCAGCTTAGGACAGGGTAGAACTAATGAAAAACTGTTTTTT. Its translation is CASSLGQGRTNEKLFF.

This clone was observed once. V is TRBV6-5 and J is TRBJ1-2, with D possibly being TRBD1 (6 bases). V lost 8 bases and J lost 8, with 18 bases in between. The CDR3 consists of 13 residues. Germline CDR1 is MNHEY and CDR2 is SVGAGI. The CDR3 DNA reads as TGTGCCAGCGCCGACAGGCTCAGAGGGGGCTACACCTTC. Protein: CASADRLRGGYTF.

V is TRBV5-8 and J is TRBJ2-1; D is uncertain. CDR3 length equals 13 residues. The V gene's germline CDR1 is SGHTS and CDR2 YDEGEE. V lost 9 bases, J lost 4 bases, and 14 bases lay in between. The CDR3 reads CATDLSSYNEQFF. The CDR3 nucleotides read TGTGCCACCGACCTATCCTCTTACAATGAGCAGTTCTTC.

This rearrangement joins TRBV5-1 to TRBJ1-6; D is undetermined. Deletions cut 0 bases from V and 7 bases from J, with 8 bases between. Germline-derived CDR1 and CDR2 are SGHRS and YFSETQ. The CDR3 length is 14 residues. CDR3 nucleotide sequence: TGCGCCAGCAGCTTGGGGTCGAAGAATTCACCCCTCCACTTT. Encoded protein: CASSLGSKNSPLHF. Full variable domain (remainder filled in from reference TRBV5-1 and TRBJ1-6): KAGVTQTPRYLIKTRGQQVTLSCSPISGHRSVSWYQQTPGQGLQFLFEYFSETQRNKGNFPGRFSGRQFSNSRSEMNVSTLELGDSALYLCASSLGSKNSPLHFGNGTRLTVT.

The chain has TRBV30 and TRBJ1-1; a possible D gene is TRBD1 (6 bases). Trimming took 4 bases from V and 5 from J, leaving 14 bases between them. Germline CDR1 GTSNPN, CDR2 SVGIG (reference sequence). CDR3 length: 13 residues. The CDR3 region is CAWTLTGLTEAFF. CDR3 in DNA: TGTGCCTGGACCCTAACAGGGTTGACTGAAGCTTTCTTT.

The chain employs TRBV15 and TRBJ1-6; D is possibly TRBD1 (5 bases). Germline assignment: CDR1 LNHNV and CDR2 YYDKDF (reference sequence). Trimming cost V 5 bases and J 8 bases, with 22 bases left between them. The CDR3 spans 17 residues. This CDR3 reads CATSGPPGLPPDSPLHF. The DNA of the CDR3 is TGTGCCACCAGCGGCCCTCCGGGACTCCCGCCAGATTCACCCCTCCACTTT.

The chain couples TRBV9 to TRBJ1-5; a possible D gene is TRBD1 (6 bases). Germline CDR1 SGDLS, CDR2 YYNGEE. CDR3 length: 15 amino acids. Trimming removed 4 bases from V and 0 bases from J, with 11 bases in between. CDR3: CASSTTGNSNQPQHF. The CDR3 DNA follows: TGTGCCAGCAGCACGACAGGAAATAGCAATCAGCCCCAGCATTTT.